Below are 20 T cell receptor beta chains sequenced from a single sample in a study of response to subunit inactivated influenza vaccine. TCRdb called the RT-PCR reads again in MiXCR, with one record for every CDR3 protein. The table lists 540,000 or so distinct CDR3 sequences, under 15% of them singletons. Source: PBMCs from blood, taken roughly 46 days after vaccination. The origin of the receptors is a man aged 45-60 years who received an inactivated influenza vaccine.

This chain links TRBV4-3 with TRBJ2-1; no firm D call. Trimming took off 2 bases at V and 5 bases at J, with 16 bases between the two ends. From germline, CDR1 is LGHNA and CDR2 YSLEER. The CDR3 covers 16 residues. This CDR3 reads CASSQFRLLVNNEQFF. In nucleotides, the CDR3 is TGCGCCAGCAGCCAATTTAGACTTCTGGTCAACAATGAGCAGTTCTTC.

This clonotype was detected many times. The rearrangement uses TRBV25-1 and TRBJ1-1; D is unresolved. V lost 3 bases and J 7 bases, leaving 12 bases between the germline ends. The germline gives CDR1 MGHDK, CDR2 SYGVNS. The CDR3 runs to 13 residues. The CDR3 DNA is TGTGCCAGCAGTGATAGTAATACGGTTGAAGCTTTCTTT. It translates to CASSDSNTVEAFF.

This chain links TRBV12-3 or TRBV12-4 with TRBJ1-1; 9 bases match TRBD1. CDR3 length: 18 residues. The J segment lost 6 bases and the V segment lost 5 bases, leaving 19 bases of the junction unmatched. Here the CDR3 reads CASSLRSGTGLSGAEAFF. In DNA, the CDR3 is TGTGCCAGCAGTCTCCGGAGCGGGACAGGGTTGTCGGGCGCTGAAGCTTTCTTT.

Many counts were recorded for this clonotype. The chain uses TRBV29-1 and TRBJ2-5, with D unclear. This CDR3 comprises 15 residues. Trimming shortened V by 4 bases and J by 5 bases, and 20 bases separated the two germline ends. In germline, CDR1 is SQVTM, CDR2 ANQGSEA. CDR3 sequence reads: CSVGVRIHKRETQYF. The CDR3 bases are TGCAGCGTTGGGGTACGGATTCACAAAAGGGAGACCCAGTACTTC.

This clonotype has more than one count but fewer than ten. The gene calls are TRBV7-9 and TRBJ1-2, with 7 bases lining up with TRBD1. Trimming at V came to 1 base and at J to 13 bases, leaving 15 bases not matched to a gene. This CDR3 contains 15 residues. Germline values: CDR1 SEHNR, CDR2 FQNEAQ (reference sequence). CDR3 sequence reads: CASSLGIKDPGGSTF. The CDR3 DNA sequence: TGTGCCAGCAGCTTAGGGATAAAGGACCCAGGGGGATCCACCTTC.

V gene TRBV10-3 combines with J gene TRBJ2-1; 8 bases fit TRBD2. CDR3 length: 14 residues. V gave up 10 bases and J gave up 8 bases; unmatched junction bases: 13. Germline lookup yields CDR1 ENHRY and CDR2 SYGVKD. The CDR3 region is CATNPGTSFDEQFF. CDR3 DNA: TGTGCCACCAACCCCGGGACTAGTTTCGATGAGCAGTTCTTC.

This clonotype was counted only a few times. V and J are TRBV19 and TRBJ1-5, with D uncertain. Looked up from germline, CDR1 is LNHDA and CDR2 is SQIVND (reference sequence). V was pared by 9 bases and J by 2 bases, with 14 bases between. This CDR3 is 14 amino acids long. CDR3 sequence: CASGVWAGNQPQHF. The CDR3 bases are TGTGCCAGCGGCGTCTGGGCGGGCAATCAGCCCCAGCATTTT.

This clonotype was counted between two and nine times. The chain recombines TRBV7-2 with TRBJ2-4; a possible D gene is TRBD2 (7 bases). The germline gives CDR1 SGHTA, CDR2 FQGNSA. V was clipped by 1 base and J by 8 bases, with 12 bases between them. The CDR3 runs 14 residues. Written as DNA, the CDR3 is TGTGCCAGCAGCTTAGTTGGGGGGGCCTACATTCAGTACTTC. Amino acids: CASSLVGGAYIQYF.

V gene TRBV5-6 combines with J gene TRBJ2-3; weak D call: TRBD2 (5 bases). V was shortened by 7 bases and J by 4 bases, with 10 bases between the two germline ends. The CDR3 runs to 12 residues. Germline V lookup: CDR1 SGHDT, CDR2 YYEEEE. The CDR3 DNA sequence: TGTGCCAGCGGGGAGAGCGCAGATACGCAGTATTTT. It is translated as CASGESADTQYF.

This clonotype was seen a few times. CDR3 sequence (DNA): TGTGCCAGCAGCTTAGCTACGCAACCCTACGAGCAGTACTTC. Its translation: CASSLATQPYEQYF. J is TRBJ2-7 and V is TRBV7-9, with D uncertain. Between the trimmed V and J ends, which lost 0 bases and 2 bases, there was a span of 8 bases. There are 14 residues in the CDR3. Germline V gene lookup returns CDR1 SEHNR and CDR2 FQNEAQ (reference sequence).

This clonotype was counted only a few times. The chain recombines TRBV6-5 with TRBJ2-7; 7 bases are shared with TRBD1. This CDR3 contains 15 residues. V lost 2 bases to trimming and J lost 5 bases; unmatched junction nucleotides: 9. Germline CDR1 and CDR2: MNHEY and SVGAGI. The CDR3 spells CASSYPDRVRNEQYF. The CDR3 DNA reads TGTGCCAGCAGTTACCCAGACAGGGTAAGAAACGAGCAGTACTTC.

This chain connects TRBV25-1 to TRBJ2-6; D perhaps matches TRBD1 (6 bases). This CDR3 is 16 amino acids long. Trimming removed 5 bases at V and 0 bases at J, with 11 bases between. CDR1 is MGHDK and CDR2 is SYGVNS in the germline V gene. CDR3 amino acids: CASSSYRASGANVLTF. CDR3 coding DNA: TGTGCCAGCAGTTCCTACAGGGCCTCTGGGGCCAACGTCCTGACTTTC.

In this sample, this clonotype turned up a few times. The CDR3 DNA sequence: TGCGCCAGCAGTGAGTCAGTGACTAGAGGGGAGCAGTACTTC. Its protein is CASSESVTRGEQYF. The chain carries TRBV10-1 and TRBJ2-7, with D possibly TRBD2 on 6 matching bases. Trimming stripped 0 bases from V and 7 bases from J, with 13 bases between. The length of the CDR3 is 14 residues. The V gene's germline CDR1 is WNHNN and CDR2 SYGVQD (reference sequence).

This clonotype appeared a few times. CDR3 DNA sequence: TGTGCCAGCAGCCCGGGGGGAGCCACCGGGGAGCTGTTTTTT. This translates into CASSPGGATGELFF. This chain connects TRBV7-9 to TRBJ2-2; 7 nucleotides match TRBD2. Germline V lookup: CDR1 SEHNR, CDR2 FQNEAQ (reference sequence). V dropped 5 bases and J dropped 4; count of bases not matched to a gene: 4. The CDR3 is 14 residues long.

The CDR3 spells CASSDPWRGKETQYF. The CDR3 DNA follows: TGTGCCAGCAGCGACCCGTGGAGGGGGAAAGAGACCCAGTACTTC. V and J are TRBV7-2 and TRBJ2-5, with D perhaps given as TRBD1 or TRBD2 (6 bases each). The CDR3 totals 15 residues. V was clipped by 5 bases and J by 3 bases, with 16 bases between them. Germline V lookup: CDR1 SGHTA, CDR2 FQGNSA.

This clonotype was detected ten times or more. The CDR3 DNA is TGTGCCAGCAGTCAAAACAGGTACCCGAACACCGGGGAGCTGTTTTTT. Protein sequence: CASSQNRYPNTGELFF. The chain carries TRBV27 and TRBJ2-2; TRBD1 might be the D (5 bases). V gave up 5 bases and J gave up 0 bases, with 13 bases separating them. The germline gives CDR1 MNHEY, CDR2 SMNVEV (reference sequence). The CDR3 covers 16 residues.

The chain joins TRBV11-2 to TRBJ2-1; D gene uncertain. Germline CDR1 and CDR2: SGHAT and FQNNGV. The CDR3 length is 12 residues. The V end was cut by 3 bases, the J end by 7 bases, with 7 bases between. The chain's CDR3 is CASSLIRNEQFF. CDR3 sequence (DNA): TGTGCCAGCAGCTTGATAAGGAATGAGCAGTTCTTC.

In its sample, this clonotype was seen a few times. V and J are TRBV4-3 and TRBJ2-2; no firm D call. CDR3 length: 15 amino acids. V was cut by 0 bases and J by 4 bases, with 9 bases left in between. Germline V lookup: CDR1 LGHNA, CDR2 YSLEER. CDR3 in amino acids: CASSQEVWGTGELFF. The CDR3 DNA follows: TGCGCCAGCAGCCAAGAGGTTTGGGGCACCGGGGAGCTGTTTTTT.

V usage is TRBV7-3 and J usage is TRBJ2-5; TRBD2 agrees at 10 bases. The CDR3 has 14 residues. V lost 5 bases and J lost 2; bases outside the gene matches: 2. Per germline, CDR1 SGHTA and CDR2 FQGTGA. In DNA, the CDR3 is TGTGCCAGCAGCAAAGCGGGAGGGCAAGAGACCCAGTACTTC. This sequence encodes CASSKAGGQETQYF.

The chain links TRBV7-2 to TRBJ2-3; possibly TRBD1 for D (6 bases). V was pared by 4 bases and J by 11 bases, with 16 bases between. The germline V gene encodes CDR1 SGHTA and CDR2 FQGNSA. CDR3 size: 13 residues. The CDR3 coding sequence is TGTGCCAGCAGCTCCCCTATGTTGGGACAGCAGTATTTT. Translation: CASSSPMLGQQYF.